Below, one T cell receptor (beta chain) is given with its context. Germline V gene data show CDR1 as SEHNR and CDR2 as FQNEAQ (reference sequence). Trimming cost V 0 bases and J 3 bases; bases outside gene matches: 6. The CDR3 sequence is 17 residues long. This specimen comes from a study of technical replicates of blood from several donors. Some clones are missing from TCRdb's copy, which holds only in-frame ones; the method was immunoSEQ multiplex PCR. This table has approximately 78,000 clones, just under 97% appearing once. The gene calls are TRBV7-9 and TRBJ2-7, with 12 bases aligning to TRBD1. This TCR was recovered from a human donor in good health. The sequenced sample consisted of T cells isolated from PBMCs. The CDR3 bases are TGTGCCAGCAGCTTAGCGCCCGGGACAGGGGGCTTCTACGAGCAGTACTTC. This sequence encodes CASSLAPGTGGFYEQYF.